These 2 T cell receptor beta chains originate from one sample sequenced in a study of blood T cell repertoires in COVID-19. The protocol was immunoSEQ multiplex PCR, while the TCRdb copy is restricted to in-frame clones and leaves out a portion. The sample records over 200,000 clones, about nine tenths being singletons. The specimen sequenced was peripheral blood. These receptors originate from a man aged 40-49 years with acute or convalescent COVID-19.

The rearrangement joins TRBV6-5 to TRBJ1-5; the D is unclear. Per the germline V gene, CDR1 is MNHEY and CDR2 is SVGAGI. V lost 3 bases and J 2 bases, leaving 11 bases between the germline ends. The CDR3 covers 15 residues. CDR3 bases: TGTGCCAGCAGTTATCTGGGCGACGGCAATCAGCCCCAGCATTTT. Its translation: CASSYLGDGNQPQHF.

The gene calls are TRBV5-6 and TRBJ2-5; perhaps TRBD2 as D (5 bases). V lost 4 bases and J 5 bases, leaving 21 bases between the germline ends. The CDR3 length is 16 residues. Germline loops: CDR1 SGHDT, CDR2 YYEEEE. The chain's CDR3 is CASSLVEWTQWETQYF. The CDR3, as DNA: TGTGCCAGCAGCCTTGTTGAGTGGACTCAGTGGGAGACCCAGTACTTC.